This is a list of T cell receptor beta chains from one sample in a study of cytomegalovirus exposure and HLA in healthy donors. The method was immunoSEQ multiplex PCR; TCRdb's version includes in-frame clones alone and lacks a portion of them. Among more than 75,000 clones listed, approximately 84% were seen once. Sequences were obtained from PBMCs. The receptors stem from a woman aged 18-30 years in good health and CMV-seropositive. The CDR3 runs from the conserved cysteine through the conserved F or W. Fields, in order: J gene, D gene, clone size, V gene, CDR3 protein, CDR3 DNA. D genes are given only for firm matches. Not all rows give a size; the values are once, few, many and, for expanded clones, a class.

TRBJ1-6,TRBD1,-,TRBV9,CASSPRPPVGTELSPLHF,TGTGCCAGCAGCCCACGTCCCCCAGTGGGGACAGAGCTTTCACCCCTCCACTTT
TRBJ2-7,TRBD2,-,TRBV5-1,CASSGGDPNIEQYF,TGCGCCAGCAGCGGGGGGGACCCAAACATCGAGCAGTACTTC
TRBJ1-2,-,-,TRBV6-1,CASSEARTDWGYGYTF,TGTGCCAGCAGTGAAGCGCGGACAGATTGGGGCTATGGCTACACCTTC
TRBJ1-5,TRBD1,-,TRBV19,CASSIDLKQGISNQPQHF,TGTGCCAGTAGTATAGATCTAAAACAGGGGATAAGCAATCAGCCCCAGCATTTT
TRBJ1-6,TRBD1,-,TRBV19,CASSIVQGARSPLHF,TGTGCCAGTAGTATAGTCCAGGGGGCAAGATCACCCCTCCACTTT
TRBJ1-4,-,once,TRBV9,CASSVAAGDEKLFF,TGTGCCAGCAGCGTAGCTGCAGGGGATGAAAAACTGTTTTTT
TRBJ2-7,-,-,TRBV20-1,CSARDPYEQYF,TGCAGTGCTAGAGACCCGTACGAGCAGTACTTC
TRBJ2-2,-,-,TRBV6-5,CASSYWGEGTGELFF,TGTGCCAGCAGTTACTGGGGAGAGGGCACCGGGGAGCTGTTTTTT
TRBJ2-5,-,few,TRBV6-4,CASSPSPGSGQETQYF,TGTGCCAGCAGTCCCTCCCCAGGGTCTGGGCAAGAGACCCAGTACTTC
TRBJ2-3,TRBD2,-,TRBV9,CASSSGGADTQYF,TGTGCCAGCAGCTCTGGGGGGGCAGATACGCAGTATTTT
TRBJ2-3,TRBD2,-,TRBV27,CASSLRLARSTDTQYF,TGTGCCAGCAGCCTTAGACTAGCGCGTAGCACAGATACGCAGTATTTT
TRBJ1-2,TRBD1,-,TRBV18,CASSPEEGAHGYTF,TGTGCCAGCTCACCCGAGGAGGGGGCGCATGGCTACACCTTC
TRBJ1-5,TRBD1,-,TRBV30,CAIDRGDNQPQHF,TGTGCCATCGACAGGGGGGACAATCAGCCCCAGCATTTT
TRBJ2-7,-,-,TRBV28,CASSYRDYEQYF,TGTGCCAGCAGTTACAGGGATTACGAGCAGTACTTC
TRBJ2-7,TRBD1,-,TRBV29-1,CSVLLDRGLEQYF,TGCAGCGTCCTCTTGGACAGGGGGCTCGAGCAGTACTTC
TRBJ2-5,TRBD1,-,TRBV5-1,CASSLGQGAETQYF,TGCGCCAGCAGCTTGGGGCAGGGGGCAGAGACCCAGTACTTC
TRBJ2-1,-,once,TRBV6-5,CASSPYLYNEQFF,TGTGCCAGCAGCCCCTACCTATACAATGAGCAGTTCTTC
TRBJ2-7,-,-,TRBV6-1,CATSRTYEQYF,TGTGCCACAAGCAGGACCTACGAGCAGTACTTC
TRBJ2-1,TRBD2,once,TRBV28,CASSLGLAGAYNEQFF,TGTGCCAGCAGTTTAGGACTAGCGGGAGCTTACAATGAGCAGTTCTTC
TRBJ1-3,-,-,TRBV23-1,CASSQSYRVCSGNTIYF,TGCGCCAGCAGTCAATCATATCGGGTATGCTCTGGAAACACCATATATTTT
TRBJ1-2,-,-,TRBV28,CASSLRRNYGYTF,TGTGCCAGCAGTTTGAGGAGGAACTATGGCTACACCTTC
TRBJ1-1,-,-,TRBV4-1,CASSQTDRSNTEAFF,TGCGCCAGCAGCCAGACGGACAGATCGAACACTGAAGCTTTCTTT
TRBJ2-5,TRBD2,-,TRBV5-1,CASSWKSSGGATETQYF,TGCGCCAGCAGCTGGAAGTCTAGCGGGGGGGCAACTGAGACCCAGTACTTC
TRBJ2-7,-,once,TRBV6-1,CASRTTEGPYEQYF,TGTGCCAGCAGGACTACGGAGGGCCCCTACGAGCAGTACTTC
TRBJ2-3,TRBD2,-,TRBV5-1,CASSWGLASESSTDTQYF,TGCGCCAGCAGCTGGGGACTAGCGAGCGAATCTAGCACAGATACGCAGTATTTT
TRBJ1-5,-,-,TRBV19,CASTSGLQPQHF,TGTGCCAGTACCAGTGGTCTCCAGCCCCAGCATTTT
TRBJ2-1,TRBD2,few,TRBV4-1,CASSHLSREGEQFF,TGCGCCAGCAGCCACTTGAGCAGGGAGGGTGAGCAGTTCTTC
TRBJ2-7,TRBD2,-,TRBV5-4,CASSLSLLAGVPEQYF,TGTGCCAGCAGCTTGAGCTTACTAGCGGGAGTCCCCGAGCAGTACTTC
TRBJ1-6,-,-,TRBV4-1,CASSPFQGIPVHF,TGCGCCAGCAGCCCTTTCCAGGGAATACCGGTCCACTTT
TRBJ2-5,TRBD2,-,TRBV6-1,CASSGHPGLANPLQETQYF,TGTGCCAGCAGTGGCCATCCGGGACTAGCGAATCCCCTCCAAGAGACCCAGTACTTC
TRBJ2-5,-,once,TRBV6-5,CASRMTAQETQYF,TGTGCCAGCAGAATGACAGCACAAGAGACCCAGTACTTC
TRBJ2-3,-,-,TRBV19,CASRAGDTQYF,TGTGCCAGTAGGGCAGGAGATACGCAGTATTTT
TRBJ1-2,-,-,TRBV13,CASSSSGQGSTF,TGTGCCAGCAGCTCTAGCGGGCAGGGTAGCACCTTC
TRBJ2-7,-,-,TRBV19,CASSANEQYF,TGTGCCAGTAGTGCGAACGAGCAGTACTTC
TRBJ2-1,TRBD1,-,TRBV4-1,CASSQGPGQLYNEQFF,TGCGCCAGCAGCCAAGGCCCGGGACAGCTCTACAATGAGCAGTTCTTC
TRBJ1-2,-,few,TRBV2,CASTEGGRVDGYTF,TGTGCCAGCACGGAAGGTGGCAGGGTTGATGGCTACACCTTC
TRBJ1-1,-,-,TRBV11-2,CASSLRLPTEAFF,TGTGCCAGCAGCTTGAGGCTGCCCACTGAAGCTTTCTTT
TRBJ2-7,-,-,TRBV7-3,CASSLRGIRAEQYF,TGTGCCAGCAGCTTACGAGGGATTAGGGCCGAGCAGTACTTC
TRBJ2-7,TRBD2,-,TRBV5-1,CASSLQAGSSYEQYF,TGCGCCAGCAGCTTACAAGCGGGAAGCTCCTACGAGCAGTACTTC
TRBJ2-7,TRBD2,once,TRBV5-4,CASSPGLAGVIYEQYF,TGTGCCAGCAGCCCTGGACTAGCGGGGGTAATCTACGAGCAGTACTTC
TRBJ2-7,TRBD1,-,TRBV30,CAWGTGTGDYEQYF,TGTGCCTGGGGTACCGGGACAGGGGATTACGAGCAGTACTTC
TRBJ1-1,-,once,TRBV19,CATNQGRRGNTEAFF,TGTGCCACCAATCAGGGGCGACGAGGGAACACTGAAGCTTTCTTT
TRBJ2-3,TRBD1,-,TRBV5-1,CASSLEGQGTDTQYF,TGCGCCAGCAGCTTGGAAGGACAGGGCACAGATACGCAGTATTTT
TRBJ2-5,-,-,TRBV6-5,CASSYRAARQETQYF,TGTGCCAGCAGTTATCGGGCGGCTAGACAGGAGACCCAGTACTTC
TRBJ1-2,-,-,TRBV9,CASSVSGNYGYTF,TGTGCCAGCAGCGTATCAGGGAACTATGGCTACACCTTC
TRBJ1-2,-,-,TRBV6-1,CASSESQGNYGYTF,TGTGCCAGCAGTGAATCGCAGGGTAACTATGGCTACACCTTC
TRBJ1-2,TRBD1,once,TRBV5-1,CVSSLWPGQGQSDGYTF,TGCGTCAGCAGCTTGTGGCCCGGACAGGGGCAAAGCGATGGCTACACCTTC
TRBJ1-3,TRBD1,-,TRBV28,CASSKRRDRSKEVEAGNTIYF,TGTGCCAGCAGCAAGAGACGGGACAGGTCAAAAGAGGTAGAAGCTGGAAACACCATATATTTT
TRBJ1-1,-,-,TRBV6-5,CASSYYQGTAFF,TGTGCCAGCAGTTACTACCAGGGCACAGCTTTCTTT
TRBJ1-5,-,-,TRBV15,CATSRDRGRGQPQHF,TGTGCCACCAGCAGAGATCGGGGCAGGGGCCAGCCCCAGCATTTT
TRBJ2-1,TRBD2,-,TRBV7-9,CASSPSGTYEQFF,TGTGCCAGCAGCCCCAGCGGGACCTATGAGCAGTTCTTC
TRBJ2-2,-,-,TRBV7-3,CASSRGLMSRGELFF,TGTGCCAGCAGCCGGGGACTGATGAGTCGTGGGGAGCTGTTTTTT
TRBJ1-2,-,-,TRBV25-1,CASVKNYGYTF,TGTGCCAGCGTCAAAAACTATGGCTACACCTTC
TRBJ1-5,TRBD1,-,TRBV19,CASSYTGGNQPQHF,TGTGCCAGTAGCTATACAGGGGGCAATCAGCCCCAGCATTTT
TRBJ2-2,-,-,TRBV6-4,CASSGTDNTGELFF,TGTGCCAGCAGTGGGACAGACAACACCGGGGAGCTGTTTTTT